The source of this T cell receptor (beta chain) is a study of blood T cell repertoires in COVID-19. Background on the study: Sources were T cells, B-cell-depleted T cells, or PBMCs; the material itself was cDNA or gDNA.

Measured with immunoSEQ multiplex PCR; TCRdb has only the in-frame clones, and not every one. Of about 320,000 clones detected, around 89% appear once; the ten largest clones hold approximately 6.5%. This CDR3 has 16 amino acids. CDR1 is SSHAT and CDR2 is FNYEAQ in the germline V gene (reference sequence). V shed 5 bases, J shed 1 base, and the junction held 7 bases outside the gene matches. This clonotype originated in a man aged 18-30 years who had recovered from COVID-19. This rearrangement joins TRBV7-7 to TRBJ2-1; 8 bases are shared with TRBD2. The sequenced sample was peripheral blood. The CDR3 nucleotides read TGTGCCAGCAGCACCGGCACTAGCGGATCCTACAATGAGCAGTTCTTC. It encodes CASSTGTSGSYNEQFF.